The 24 T cell receptor beta chains reported below all come from one sample, sequenced in a study of CD8 T cells in ankylosing spondylitis. TCRdb processed the 5' RACE reads anew with MiXCR; each CDR3 protein has one entry. The repertoire holds 330,000 or so distinct CDR3 sequences, with roughly 8% as singletons. Broader study findings: One TCR beta motif, made up of 7 or 8 highly homologous variants, appeared characteristic of ankylosing spondylitis blood.

Their recognized antigens are unknown. The sample comprised blood, either unsorted or a sorted T cell fraction (not recorded which). These receptors originate from a male donor with ankylosing spondylitis.

This clonotype has more than one count but fewer than ten. V usage is TRBV27 and J usage is TRBJ2-7; 10 bases match TRBD1. Trimming removed 4 bases from V and 5 bases from J; junction bases left unmatched: 8. Germline CDR1 and CDR2: MNHEY and SMNVEV (reference sequence). The CDR3 has 15 residues. CDR3 DNA sequence: TGTGCCAGCAGTTGGCGGGACAGGGGTTGGGACGAGCAGTACTTC. Its translation: CASSWRDRGWDEQYF.

This clonotype was counted ten times or more. J is TRBJ2-3 and V is TRBV12-3 or TRBV12-4; 7 bases match TRBD1. Trimming removed 3 bases from V and 3 bases from J; junction bases left unmatched: 3. The CDR3 is 14 amino acids. The CDR3 spells CASSFGTATDTQYF. The DNA of the CDR3 is TGTGCCAGCAGTTTCGGGACAGCGACAGATACGCAGTATTTT.

This clonotype showed up just a few times. V gene TRBV10-1 combines with J gene TRBJ2-4, with D perhaps matching TRBD2 (5 bases). Per the germline V gene, CDR1 is WNHNN and CDR2 is SYGVQD (reference sequence). Trimming removed 0 bases at V and 3 bases at J, with 9 bases between. The CDR3 consists of 15 residues. The CDR3 nucleotides are TGCGCCAGCAGTGAGTCGGCCGGGGACAAAAACATTCAGTACTTC. Translated, it gives CASSESAGDKNIQYF.

This clonotype was observed a handful of times. The chain combines TRBV7-9 with TRBJ2-1; 10 bases map to TRBD2. CDR1 and CDR2 (germline): SEHNR, FQNEAQ (reference sequence). The CDR3 loop spans 17 amino acids. V lost 8 bases to trimming and J lost 3 bases; unmatched junction nucleotides: 13. CDR3 DNA: TGTGCCAGCCCCCCAGGTGGGTGGACTAGCGGCTACAATGAGCAGTTCTTC. This codes for CASPPGGWTSGYNEQFF.

V is TRBV11-3 and J is TRBJ2-3; TRBD2 matches at 8 bases. Germline V gene data show CDR1 as SGHNT and CDR2 as YENEEA. The junction had 6 bases not matched to a gene; V was cut back by 2 bases and J by 2 bases. This CDR3 contains 16 residues. CDR3 amino acids: CASSLRGGIFTDTQYF. CDR3 DNA: TGTGCCAGCAGCTTACGGGGGGGAATTTTCACAGATACGCAGTATTTT. Full variable domain (rest looked up from reference TRBV11-3 and TRBJ2-3): EAGVVQSPRYKIIEKKQPVAFWCNPISGHNTLYWYLQNLGQGPELLIRYENEEAVDDSQLPKDRFSAERLKGVDSTLKIQPAELGDSAVYLCASSLRGGIFTDTQYFGPGTRLTVL.

The chain joins TRBV28 to TRBJ2-7; tentative D call: TRBD1 (5 bases). Deletions cut 8 bases from V and 2 bases from J, with 16 bases between. The CDR3 contains 14 residues. Germline assignment: CDR1 MDHEN and CDR2 SYDVKM. CDR3 DNA sequence: TGTGCCAGCCATACTTACAGGAGTACCTACGAGCAGTACTTC. It encodes CASHTYRSTYEQYF.

This chain uses TRBV5-1 with TRBJ2-1; TRBD2 is a possible D gene (5 bases). V was trimmed by 4 bases and J by 7 bases, leaving 18 bases between them. CDR1 is SGHRS, CDR2 YFSETQ, per germline. This CDR3 spans 15 amino acids. The CDR3 DNA follows: TGCGCCAGCAGCCAGGAGGACTCCCTAAGGAATGAGCAGTTCTTC. Translated, it gives CASSQEDSLRNEQFF. The full variable domain, its missing parts supplied by reference TRBV5-1 and TRBJ2-1, is KAGVTQTPRYLIKTRGQQVTLSCSPISGHRSVSWYQQTPGQGLQFLFEYFSETQRNKGNFPGRFSGRQFSNSRSEMNVSTLELGDSALYLCASSQEDSLRNEQFFGPGTRLTVL.

The CDR3 spells CASSLVQGDVLTF. The CDR3 region has the DNA TGTGCCAGCAGCTTAGTCCAGGGTGACGTCCTGACTTTC. The chain is built from TRBV7-2 and TRBJ2-6, with D maybe TRBD1 (5 bases). The CDR3 sequence is 13 residues long. Germline V gives CDR1 SGHTA, CDR2 FQGNSA. V lost 1 base to trimming and J lost 11 bases, with 9 bases between them.

This rearrangement joins TRBV5-6 to TRBJ2-1; D is undetermined. Germline V CDR1 and CDR2: SGHDT, YYEEEE. This CDR3 comprises 15 residues. The V end was cut by 2 bases, the J end by 0 bases, with 9 bases between. In DNA, the CDR3 is TGTGCCAGCAGCTTCGGTCAGAACTCCTACAATGAGCAGTTCTTC. It translates to CASSFGQNSYNEQFF. Filled out from reference TRBV5-6 and TRBJ2-1, the complete variable domain reads DAGVTQSPTHLIKTRGQQVTLRCSPKSGHDTVSWYQQALGQGPQFIFQYYEEEERQRGNFPDRFSGHQFPNYSSELNVNALLLGDSALYLCASSFGQNSYNEQFFGPGTRLTVL.

This clonotype was seen more than once but under ten times. This chain uses TRBV28 with TRBJ2-5, with D perhaps TRBD2 (5 bases). This CDR3 is 12 amino acids long. Per the germline V gene, CDR1 is MDHEN and CDR2 is SYDVKM. The V end was cut by 6 bases, the J end by 5 bases, with 10 bases between. The CDR3 DNA is TGTGCCAGCAGCTTCGAGCGGGAGACCCAGTACTTC. It is translated as CASSFERETQYF.

This clonotype has just a few counts. The V gene is TRBV4-2, the J gene TRBJ2-1; a possible D gene is TRBD2 (6 bases). Trimming took off 0 bases at V and 8 bases at J, with 17 bases between the two ends. The CDR3 is 16 amino acids. The germline CDR1 and CDR2 sequences are LGHNA and YNFKEQ. CDR3 in DNA: TGTGCCAGCAGCCAAGATTGGCTAGCGCTGCTGCATGAGCAGTTCTTC. The encoded protein is CASSQDWLALLHEQFF.

This clonotype was observed many times. This rearrangement joins TRBV2 to TRBJ2-1, with D perhaps TRBD1 or TRBD2 (5 bases each). The V gene lost 8 bases and the J gene lost 3 bases, with 14 bases spanning the gap. This CDR3 comprises 14 residues. In germline, CDR1 is SNHLY, CDR2 FYNNEI. The CDR3 DNA reads as TGTGCCAGCGTTGGGGGTGTAGGCTACAATGAGCAGTTCTTC. Protein product: CASVGGVGYNEQFF.

This clonotype was seen a handful of times. The V call is TRBV21-1, the J call TRBJ2-7. TRBV21-1 is listed as a pseudogene. This CDR3 region has 12 residues. The CDR3 region is CARETAQYEQYF. CDR3 sequence (DNA): TGTGCCAGGGAAACAGCTCAATACGAGCAGTACTTC.

Worth noting for this clonotype: No conserved phenylalanine or tryptophan is present at the end of the CDR3, so a read error is the likely explanation. The chain links TRBV20-1 to TRBJ2-1; the match to TRBD2 covers 7 bases. Germline CDR1 reads DFQATT; CDR2 reads SNEGSKA (reference sequence). The CDR3 spans 16 residues. The V gene end was trimmed by 5 bases and the J gene end by 2 bases; junction bases not matched to a gene: 12. The CDR3 DNA follows: TGCAGTGCTCCCCAACCCCCGGGAGGCGCCTACAATGAGCAGTTCCTC. Its translation: CSAPQPPGGAYNEQFL.

This clonotype has just a few counts. The chain is built from TRBV3-1 and TRBJ2-3, with D possibly TRBD2 on 6 matching bases. The germline CDR1 and CDR2 sequences are LGHDT and YNNKEL (reference sequence). The CDR3 consists of 16 residues. The V end was cut by 0 bases, the J end by 7 bases, with 17 bases between. The chain's CDR3 is CASSQDHSTSRNTQYF. The CDR3 region has the DNA TGTGCCAGCAGCCAAGATCATTCGACTAGTCGTAATACGCAGTATTTT.

The table lists this clonotype with a few counts. The CDR3: CASSVWSLRYNEQFF. As DNA, the CDR3 is TGCGCCAGCAGTGTTTGGTCATTGCGGTACAATGAGCAGTTCTTC. V and J are TRBV10-2 and TRBJ2-1, with unresolved D. Per the germline V gene, CDR1 is WSHSY and CDR2 is SAAADI. V was pared by 4 bases and J by 4 bases, with 14 bases between. The CDR3 extends over 15 amino acids.

This clonotype has a count of ten or more. The chain recombines TRBV29-1 with TRBJ2-3; maybe TRBD1 (6 bases). The CDR3 loop spans 14 amino acids. Trimming cost V 1 base and J 5 bases, with 13 bases left between them. CDR1 and CDR2 from the germline V gene are SQVTM and ANQGSEA. Here the CDR3 DNA reads TGCAGCGTTGAAGCAGGGGCAAGGATAGATACGCAGTATTTT. It codes for CSVEAGARIDTQYF.

The rearrangement links TRBV29-1 to TRBJ2-2; either TRBD1 or TRBD2 may supply D (5 bases each). Germline V gives CDR1 SQVTM, CDR2 ANQGSEA. Trimming shortened V by 6 bases and J by 2 bases, and 13 bases separated the two germline ends. There are 14 residues in the CDR3. CDR3 protein: CSVLGENNTGELFF. Here the CDR3 DNA reads TGCAGCGTGTTGGGGGAGAACAACACCGGGGAGCTGTTTTTT.

This chain links TRBV5-1 with TRBJ2-1; 8 nucleotides line up with TRBD2. Trimming cost V 3 bases and J 0 bases; bases outside gene matches: 5. The germline V gene encodes CDR1 SGHRS and CDR2 YFSETQ. The CDR3 contains 16 residues. This CDR3 is CASSSWSGSSYNEQFF. In DNA form, the CDR3 reads TGCGCCAGCAGCTCATGGAGCGGGAGCTCCTACAATGAGCAGTTCTTC. Full variable domain (remainder filled in from reference TRBV5-1 and TRBJ2-1): KAGVTQTPRYLIKTRGQQVTLSCSPISGHRSVSWYQQTPGQGLQFLFEYFSETQRNKGNFPGRFSGRQFSNSRSEMNVSTLELGDSALYLCASSSWSGSSYNEQFFGPGTRLTVL.

The genes are TRBV4-1 and TRBJ2-5; D is unresolved. This CDR3 comprises 18 residues. V dropped 2 bases and J dropped 4 bases, with 23 bases sitting between them. Germline CDR1 MGHRA, CDR2 YSYEKL. The DNA of the CDR3 is TGCGCCAGCAGCCAATCCCCCCTCTCGCTGTCTGGCGGAGAGACCCAGTACTTC. Translating gives CASSQSPLSLSGGETQYF.

In this sample, this clonotype turned up many times. This chain connects TRBV4-2 to TRBJ2-1, with D tentatively TRBD1 (6 bases). The V and J ends lost 0 bases and 3 bases respectively, with 9 bases between them. CDR1 and CDR2 from the germline V gene are LGHNA and YNFKEQ. The CDR3 length is 15 residues. The CDR3 nucleotides read TGTGCCAGCAGCCAAGACAGGACAGACTACAATGAGCAGTTCTTC. Residues: CASSQDRTDYNEQFF.

This sequence joins TRBV19 and TRBJ2-5, with D tentatively TRBD1 (6 bases). Germline values: CDR1 LNHDA, CDR2 SQIVND (reference sequence). V was cut by 4 bases and J by 3 bases, with 9 bases left in between. The CDR3 has 13 residues. CDR3: CASSSNREETQYF. In DNA form, the CDR3 reads TGTGCCAGTAGTAGTAACAGGGAAGAGACCCAGTACTTC.

V and J are TRBV28 and TRBJ1-5; possibly TRBD1 for D (6 bases). Per the germline V gene, CDR1 is MDHEN and CDR2 is SYDVKM. The CDR3 covers 15 residues. The V end was cut by 3 bases, the J end by 3 bases, with 12 bases between. CDR3 coding DNA: TGTGCCAGCAGTTTTTGGGGGGGGGCCAATCAGCCCCAGCATTTT. Its protein product is CASSFWGGANQPQHF.

V usage is TRBV12-3 or TRBV12-4 and J usage is TRBJ2-1; 8 bases fit TRBD2. Trimming at V came to 2 bases and at J to 15 bases, leaving 12 bases not matched to a gene. The CDR3 covers 14 residues. CDR3 nucleotide sequence: TGTGCCAGCAGTTTAAGTTCCAGCGGGAGCCTCTGGTTCTTC. As protein: CASSLSSSGSLWFF.